The 27 T cell receptor beta chains below come from one sample, sequenced in a study of cytomegalovirus exposure and HLA in healthy donors. The data were produced by immunoSEQ multiplex PCR, yet TCRdb's version contains in-frame clones alone and is incomplete. The repertoire includes tens of thousands of clones, 85% to 95% of them detected once, and approximately 0.73% sits in the top ten. The source material was PBMCs. These receptor sequences come from a woman under 30 in good health and CMV-seronegative.

This chain uses TRBV12-5 with TRBJ1-5; possible D gene TRBD1, 6 bases. V was shortened by 5 bases and J by 3 bases, with 23 bases between the two germline ends. CDR1 is LGHNT and CDR2 is FRNRAP in the germline V gene. This CDR3 spans 18 amino acids. The CDR3: CASGPGRGYRSINQPQHF. Written as DNA, the CDR3 is TGTGCTAGTGGTCCGGGGAGGGGGTATCGGTCTATCAATCAGCCCCAGCATTTT.

The chain recombines TRBV6-5 with TRBJ2-1; 7 bases map to TRBD2. The germline V gene encodes CDR1 MNHEY and CDR2 SVGAGI. Unmatched junction bases numbered 6, after V lost 6 bases and J lost 4 bases. This CDR3 is 14 amino acids long. CDR3 DNA: TGTGCCAGCAGCCCTAGCGGATATTACAATGAGCAGTTCTTC. As protein: CASSPSGYYNEQFF.

The chain recombines TRBV7-2 with TRBJ2-7, with 7 bases aligning to TRBD1. With V trimmed by 5 bases and J by 2 bases, 9 bases remained unmatched. The CDR3 is made up of 15 amino acids. CDR1 and CDR2 from the germline V gene are SGHTA and FQGNSA. CDR3 in amino acids: CASSLTRQGPYEQYF. The CDR3 DNA is TGTGCCAGCAGCCTAACCCGACAGGGCCCCTACGAGCAGTACTTC. The full variable domain, in which reference TRBV7-2 and TRBJ2-7 provide the parts outside the CDR3, is GAGVSQSPSNKVTEKGKDVELRCDPISGHTALYWYRQSLGQGLEFLIYFQGNSAPDKSGLPSDRFSAERTGGSVSTLTIQRTQQEDSAVYLCASSLTRQGPYEQYFGPGTRLTVT.

The chain combines TRBV4-1 with TRBJ2-3; 9 positions agree with TRBD1. Trimming removed 2 bases from V and 4 bases from J; junction bases left unmatched: 7. Germline V CDR1 and CDR2: MGHRA, YSYEKL. The CDR3 is 16 amino acids. CDR3 region: CASSQFAGQGADTQYF. The CDR3 nucleotides read TGCGCCAGCAGCCAATTCGCGGGACAGGGAGCAGATACGCAGTATTTT.

This chain joins TRBV7-9 and TRBJ2-7; D is possibly TRBD1 (7 bases). The CDR3 loop spans 13 amino acids. Germline V gives CDR1 SEHNR, CDR2 FQNEAQ (reference sequence). V was shortened by 5 bases and J by 2 bases, with 10 bases between the two germline ends. CDR3 loop: CASSTRGAYEQYF. CDR3 sequence (DNA): TGTGCCAGCAGCACCAGGGGGGCCTACGAGCAGTACTTC.

This chain joins TRBV7-9 and TRBJ1-2; perhaps TRBD1 as D (5 bases). The CDR3 sequence is 13 residues long. V was clipped by 4 bases and J by 0 bases, with 6 bases between them. Germline V gene lookup returns CDR1 SEHNR and CDR2 FQNEAQ (reference sequence). CDR3 bases: TGTGCCAGCAGCTCGGACACTAACTATGGCTACACCTTC. It is translated as CASSSDTNYGYTF.

In DNA, the CDR3 is TGTGCCAGTAGGCGCGTTGGGGCGAACACTGAAGCTTTCTTT. Translation: CASRRVGANTEAFF. The genes are TRBV19 and TRBJ1-1; the D gene is possibly TRBD1 (5 bases). Trimming took off 6 bases at V and 1 base at J, with 12 bases between the two ends. This CDR3 spans 14 amino acids. Germline V lookup: CDR1 LNHDA, CDR2 SQIVND (reference sequence).

J is TRBJ2-2 and V is TRBV11-3; TRBD1 is a possible D gene (6 bases). V dropped 5 bases and J dropped 3 bases, with 13 bases sitting between them. The CDR3 consists of 15 residues. The V gene's germline CDR1 is SGHNT and CDR2 YENEEA. For the CDR3, the DNA is TGTGCCAGCAGCCCCACCAGGGGTTACACCGGGGAGCTGTTTTTT. Translation: CASSPTRGYTGELFF.

This sequence joins TRBV4-3 and TRBJ2-7; D perhaps matches TRBD2 (6 bases). CDR1 LGHNA and CDR2 YSLEER come from the germline V gene. Trimming took off 0 bases at V and 7 bases at J, with 10 bases between the two ends. CDR3 size: 13 residues. The CDR3 DNA follows: TGCGCCAGCAGCCAAGAGAGCGGGTGGGAGCAGTACTTC. Translated, it gives CASSQESGWEQYF.

The chain recombines TRBV27 with TRBJ2-5; 7 bases fit TRBD2. The CDR3 totals 14 residues. Per germline, CDR1 MNHEY and CDR2 SMNVEV (reference sequence). The V segment lost 5 bases and the J segment 2 bases; nucleotides outside the gene matches: 5. CDR3 in DNA: TGTGCCAGCAGTACTCTAGCGGCGCAAGAGACCCAGTACTTC. The encoded protein is CASSTLAAQETQYF.

The chain's CDR3 is CASSSPPGTQYF. For the CDR3, the DNA is TGTGCCAGCAGCTCACCCCCCGGGACCCAGTACTTC. The V and J genes are TRBV5-4 and TRBJ2-5; no reliable D call. The length of the CDR3 is 12 residues. The germline V gene has CDR1 SGHNT and CDR2 YYREEE (reference sequence). Trimming removed 3 bases at V and 7 bases at J, with 10 bases between.

The chain carries TRBV19 and TRBJ2-1; 8 bases align to TRBD2. The V gene end was trimmed by 0 bases and the J gene end by 6 bases; junction bases not matched to a gene: 7. CDR1 and CDR2 (germline): LNHDA, SQIVND (reference sequence). The CDR3 sequence is 16 residues long. In DNA form, the CDR3 reads TGTGCCAGTAGTATAGATCACGGGACTAGTTCCAATGAGCAGTTCTTC. Translation gives CASSIDHGTSSNEQFF.

The chain uses TRBV10-3 and TRBJ2-5; 9 nucleotides match TRBD2. CDR1 is ENHRY, CDR2 SYGVKD, per germline. Germline trimming cut 0 bases from V and 0 bases from J; bases unmatched to any gene: 11. CDR3 length: 19 residues. As DNA, the CDR3 is TGTGCCATCAGTGAGTCGATCATCCCTAGCGGGGAGAACCAAGAGACCCAGTACTTC. It yields the protein CAISESIIPSGENQETQYF.

The chain carries TRBV9 and TRBJ2-3, with TRBD2 matching over 10 bases. Germline values: CDR1 SGDLS, CDR2 YYNGEE. J gave up 4 bases and V 0 bases, and 5 bases lay outside the gene matches. CDR3 length: 16 amino acids. The DNA for the CDR3 is TGTGCCAGCAGCGTAGGAGGAGCGGGGGGGCCAGATACGCAGTATTTT. This gives the protein CASSVGGAGGPDTQYF.

The chain links TRBV5-1 to TRBJ1-1; D unresolved. Trimming stripped 0 bases from V and 0 bases from J, with 12 bases between. The CDR3 extends over 16 amino acids. Germline values: CDR1 SGHRS, CDR2 YFSETQ. CDR3 in amino acids: CASSLASGNVNTEAFF. In DNA form, the CDR3 reads TGCGCCAGCAGCTTGGCAAGCGGCAATGTGAACACTGAAGCTTTCTTT.

The rearrangement uses TRBV28 and TRBJ1-1; tentative D call: TRBD1 (6 bases). The CDR3 is 13 amino acids. The germline V gene encodes CDR1 MDHEN and CDR2 SYDVKM. Trimming removed 8 bases at V and 7 bases at J, with 17 bases between. In DNA form, the CDR3 reads TGTGCCAGCCGTACGTGGGGGCGCCATGAAGCTTTCTTT. Protein sequence: CASRTWGRHEAFF.

The chain has TRBV4-1 and TRBJ2-7; 10 bases are a match to TRBD1. Trimming at V came to 1 base and at J to 3 bases, leaving 6 bases not matched to a gene. Germline V lookup: CDR1 MGHRA, CDR2 YSYEKL. The CDR3 contains 16 residues. The CDR3, as DNA: TGCGCCAGCAGCCAAGCCCCCGGGACAGGGGACTACGAGCAGTACTTC. It yields the protein CASSQAPGTGDYEQYF.

The chain combines TRBV5-6 with TRBJ2-3; D remains ambiguous. This CDR3 spans 13 amino acids. The ends were cut back, 0 bases at V and 4 bases at J, with 6 bases in the middle. Germline-derived CDR1 and CDR2 are SGHDT and YYEEEE. CDR3 sequence: CASSLDSSDTQYF. CDR3 DNA: TGTGCCAGCAGCTTGGACAGCTCAGATACGCAGTATTTT.

The chain recombines TRBV28 with TRBJ2-4; 7 positions agree with TRBD1. This CDR3 is 17 amino acids long. Germline CDR1 and CDR2: MDHEN and SYDVKM. Trimming took 5 bases from V and 0 from J; bases not matched to a gene: 10. CDR3 region: CASSPPTGQIAKNIQYF. The CDR3 region has the DNA TGTGCCAGCAGTCCGCCGACAGGGCAAATAGCCAAAAACATTCAGTACTTC.

The genes are TRBV9 and TRBJ1-2, with D hard to call. Trimming took 0 bases from V and 4 from J, leaving 4 bases between them. Germline assignment: CDR1 SGDLS and CDR2 YYNGEE. The CDR3 has 12 residues. The CDR3 bases are TGTGCCAGCAGCGTAGCGGGCTATGGCTACACCTTC. It specifies CASSVAGYGYTF.

The genes are TRBV27 and TRBJ2-3, with 8 bases aligning to TRBD2. V lost 5 bases, J lost 4 bases, and 8 bases stayed unmatched. Per germline, CDR1 MNHEY and CDR2 SMNVEV (reference sequence). This CDR3 comprises 15 residues. The CDR3 loop reads CASSPTSGWADTQYF. In DNA, the CDR3 is TGTGCCAGCAGTCCAACTAGCGGTTGGGCAGATACGCAGTATTTT.

This clone was recorded only once. This chain connects TRBV7-7 to TRBJ2-2; TRBD2 aligns across 12 bases. V was pared by 1 base and J by 6 bases, with 0 bases of the junction left unmatched. This CDR3 is built from 15 residues. Germline V CDR1 and CDR2: SSHAT, FNYEAQ (reference sequence). The CDR3 coding sequence is TGTGCCAGCAGCTTAGGACTAGCGGGGGCCGGGGAGCTGTTTTTT. Translating it yields CASSLGLAGAGELFF.

In its sample, this clone was seen once. Here the CDR3 DNA reads TGTGCCAGCAGAGCCCAAGCGGGACTTACGTACCACGAGCAGTACTTC. Translation: CASRAQAGLTYHEQYF. The gene calls are TRBV27 and TRBJ2-7; 7 bases align to TRBD2. This CDR3 is built from 16 residues. CDR1 and CDR2 from the germline V gene are MNHEY and SMNVEV (reference sequence). The V and J ends lost 6 bases and 5 bases, in that order; junction bases with no gene match: 16.

This chain links TRBV5-4 with TRBJ1-1; 7 nucleotides match TRBD1. This CDR3 has 15 residues. Germline V gene lookup returns CDR1 SGHNT and CDR2 YYREEE (reference sequence). V lost 4 bases, J lost 0 bases, and 6 bases stayed unmatched. This chain's CDR3 is CASSSPGTVNTEAFF. The CDR3 nucleotides read TGTGCCAGCAGCAGCCCCGGGACAGTGAACACTGAAGCTTTCTTT.

The chain combines TRBV5-6 with TRBJ1-2, with a tentative D call TRBD1 (6 bases). V lost 1 base and J 8 bases, leaving 18 bases between the germline ends. Germline loops: CDR1 SGHDT, CDR2 YYEEEE. This CDR3 spans 15 amino acids. CDR3 sequence reads: CASSLFHGGAYGYTF. The CDR3, as DNA: TGTGCCAGCAGCTTGTTTCACGGGGGGGCCTACGGCTACACCTTC.

The chain uses TRBV9 and TRBJ2-1, with 7 bases aligning to TRBD2. The CDR3 has 17 residues. Unmatched junction bases numbered 6, after V lost 0 bases and J lost 0 bases. The germline CDR1 and CDR2 sequences are SGDLS and YYNGEE. CDR3 DNA sequence: TGTGCCAGCAGCGTAGCGGCTAGCGGAAGCTCCTACAATGAGCAGTTCTTC. Protein sequence: CASSVAASGSSYNEQFF.

The chain is built from TRBV6-6 and TRBJ1-4; 10 bases fit TRBD1. Germline loops: CDR1 MNHNY, CDR2 SVGAGI (reference sequence). The CDR3 is made up of 15 amino acids. The ends lost 7 bases at V and 3 bases at J; junction bases unmatched: 5. The chain's CDR3 is CASTDRGQANEKLFF. The CDR3 DNA sequence: TGTGCCAGCACCGACAGGGGGCAGGCTAATGAAAAACTGTTTTTT.